These 26 T cell receptor beta chains were sequenced from one sample in a study of T cell responses to AZD1222 COVID-19 vaccine (dated by TCRdb to the early 2020s). Libraries were built with the immunoSEQ multiplex PCR assay. In its TCRdb copy, this immuneACCESS table keeps in-frame sequences only and misses some clones. Where compared with another copy, unresolved V genes explain less than half of these, and the others have no known cause. The sample contains some 150,000 clones, around 86% of them found a single time. The biggest ten clones account for approximately 9.1% of the sample. Per the publication, the time point label means: about 28 days (+/-7) after the second vaccine dose. This material consisted of peripheral blood, taken 28 days after the second AZD1222 dose. These receptors all stem from an adult who received the AZD1222 COVID-19 vaccine.

The V call is TRBV12-5, the J call TRBJ2-5, with TRBD2 matching over 13 bases. The germline V gene encodes CDR1 LGHNT and CDR2 FRNRAP. CDR3 size: 15 residues. V lost 5 bases to trimming and J lost 5 bases; unmatched junction nucleotides: 5. CDR3 nucleotide sequence: TGTGCTAGTGGTAGTGGACTAGCGGGAGTTGAGACCCAGTACTTC. The encoded protein is CASGSGLAGVETQYF.

This clone was counted at least ten times. J is TRBJ2-2 and V is TRBV4-3; D possibly corresponds to TRBD1 (6 bases). Trimming pared 4 bases from V and 1 base from J, leaving 10 bases between. The CDR3 totals 15 residues. Germline loops: CDR1 LGHNA, CDR2 YSLEER. CDR3 residues: CASSRSTGNTGELFF. The CDR3 DNA reads TGCGCCAGCAGCCGATCGACAGGGAACACCGGGGAGCTGTTTTTT.

The CDR3 here is CASSLGFRASEKYEQYF. As DNA, the CDR3 is TGTGCCAGCAGCTTAGGGTTTAGGGCTAGCGAAAAATACGAGCAGTACTTC. The rearrangement links TRBV7-9 to TRBJ2-7, with a possible D match to TRBD2 (6 bases). V was shortened by 1 base and J by 4 bases, with 20 bases between the two germline ends. This CDR3 is built from 17 residues. CDR1 and CDR2 from the germline V gene are SEHNR and FQNEAQ (reference sequence).

This clone was seen a single time. The J gene is TRBJ2-2, the V gene TRBV28, with D perhaps matching TRBD1 (6 bases). This CDR3 has 18 residues. Trimming removed 6 bases from V and 1 base from J, with 21 bases in between. Per germline, CDR1 MDHEN and CDR2 SYDVKM. The CDR3 is CASSPISQGLWNTGELFF. CDR3 DNA sequence: TGTGCCAGCAGCCCTATAAGCCAGGGGCTATGGAACACCGGGGAGCTGTTTTTT.

CDR3 sequence: CASSLAGAQEDTIYF. The CDR3 region has the DNA TGTGCCAGCAGTTTAGCCGGGGCCCAGGAGGACACCATATATTTT. This chain connects TRBV28 to TRBJ1-3; D possibly corresponds to TRBD1 (5 bases). Per the germline V gene, CDR1 is MDHEN and CDR2 is SYDVKM. The CDR3 is made up of 15 amino acids. Trimming pared 2 bases from V and 8 bases from J, leaving 16 bases between. The full variable domain, rest sourced from reference TRBV28 and TRBJ1-3, is DVKVTQSSRYLVKRTGEKVFLECVQDMDHENMFWYRQDPGLGLRLIYFSYDVKMKEKGDIPEGYSVSREKKERFSLILESASTNQTSMYLCASSLAGAQEDTIYFGEGSWLTVV.

The CDR3 loop reads CASSQEGTGYGNTIYF. CDR3 bases: TGTGCCAGCAGCCAAGAAGGGACAGGGTATGGAAACACCATATATTTT. The chain carries TRBV3-1 (or the pseudogene TRBV3-2) and TRBJ1-3, with 9 bases matching TRBD1. The junction had 3 bases not matched to a gene; V was cut back by 0 bases and J by 3 bases. The CDR3 is 16 amino acids. CDR1 and CDR2 from the germline V gene are LGHDT and YNNKEL (reference sequence).

The chain carries TRBV5-6 and TRBJ1-2, with TRBD1 identical over 12 bases. CDR1 is SGHDT and CDR2 is YYEEEE in the germline V gene. The length of the CDR3 is 15 residues. The trim removed 4 bases at V and 7 bases at J, leaving 8 bases unmatched. The chain's CDR3 is CASSPGGTGGAGYTF. The CDR3 DNA reads as TGTGCCAGCAGCCCGGGGGGGACAGGGGGCGCTGGCTACACCTTC.

This sequence joins TRBV5-4 and TRBJ2-1, with D perhaps matching TRBD2 (6 bases). Germline CDR1 reads SGHNT; CDR2 reads YYREEE (reference sequence). This CDR3 has 15 amino acids. Trimming pared 1 base from V and 4 bases from J, leaving 12 bases between. CDR3 nucleotides: TGTGCCAGCAGCTTGCCCGGGAGTTCGTACAATGAGCAGTTCTTC. It translates to CASSLPGSSYNEQFF.

A single count supports this clone. The CDR3, as DNA: TGTGCCAGCGCGGGGACGAACACTGAAGCTTTCTTT. It translates to CASAGTNTEAFF. This rearrangement joins TRBV3-1 (or the pseudogene TRBV3-2) to TRBJ1-1, with D maybe TRBD1 (5 bases). Germline-derived CDR1 and CDR2 are LGHDT and YNNKEL (reference sequence). Between the trimmed V and J ends, which lost 8 bases and 1 base, there was a span of 8 bases. This CDR3 has 12 residues.

V usage is TRBV24-1 and J usage is TRBJ2-2; D gene unclear. CDR1 KGHDR and CDR2 SFDVKD come from the germline V gene. Deletions cut 5 bases from V and 1 base from J, with 4 bases between. The CDR3 extends over 13 amino acids. CDR3 in amino acids: CATSVGNTGELFF. The CDR3 bases are TGTGCCACCAGTGTTGGGAACACCGGGGAGCTGTTTTTT.

The chain is built from TRBV6-5 and TRBJ1-6, with 7 positions matching TRBD1. The CDR3 sequence is 13 residues long. The J segment lost 8 bases and the V segment lost 10 bases, leaving 8 bases of the junction unmatched. CDR1 and CDR2 (germline): MNHEY, SVGAGI. CDR3 sequence (DNA): TGTGCCACCGAGGGGACAGAGCATTCACCCCTCCACTTT. The encoded protein is CATEGTEHSPLHF.

The rearrangement joins TRBV4-2 to TRBJ1-5, with D uncertain. The CDR3 loop spans 14 amino acids. V lost 2 bases to trimming and J lost 4 bases, with 9 bases between them. The germline V gene encodes CDR1 LGHNA and CDR2 YNFKEQ. CDR3 in amino acids: CASSQPGENQPQHF. The CDR3, as DNA: TGTGCCAGCAGCCAACCTGGGGAGAATCAGCCCCAGCATTTT.

This chain uses TRBV19 with TRBJ2-2, with 13 bases fitting TRBD2. Germline V gene data show CDR1 as LNHDA and CDR2 as SQIVND (reference sequence). The CDR3 runs 16 residues. V lost 5 bases, J lost 4 bases, and 4 bases stayed unmatched. Here the CDR3 DNA reads TGTGCCAGTAGTCGACTAGCGGGAGGAAGCACCGGGGAGCTGTTTTTT. Its protein is CASSRLAGGSTGELFF.

The CDR3 reads CASSTTSADEQFF. CDR3 sequence (DNA): TGTGCCAGCAGCACCACTAGCGCCGATGAGCAGTTCTTC. The genes are TRBV5-4 and TRBJ2-1, with 7 bases lining up with TRBD2. The CDR3 loop spans 13 amino acids. The germline V gene encodes CDR1 SGHNT and CDR2 YYREEE (reference sequence). After removal of 4 bases from V and 8 bases from J, the junction contained 6 bases not matched to a gene.

The chain has TRBV6-5 and TRBJ1-2; 12 bases are a match to TRBD1. The V gene's germline CDR1 is MNHEY and CDR2 SVGAGI. V shed 6 bases and J 4 bases; nucleotides not matched to a gene: 6. The CDR3 contains 15 residues. The CDR3 sequence is CASSGGTGGFYGYTF. CDR3 in DNA: TGTGCCAGCAGCGGAGGGACAGGGGGCTTCTATGGCTACACCTTC.

The chain couples TRBV24-1 to TRBJ2-5; a possible D gene is TRBD1 (6 bases). Germline-derived CDR1 and CDR2 are KGHDR and SFDVKD. V was clipped by 2 bases and J by 1 base, with 16 bases between them. The CDR3 runs to 17 residues. CDR3 coding DNA: TGTGCCACCAGTGATTCACTATCGACAGGAGTCCAAGAGACCCAGTACTTC. Translated, it gives CATSDSLSTGVQETQYF.

V and J are TRBV7-9 and TRBJ2-7; TRBD1 agrees at 7 bases. Germline loops: CDR1 SEHNR, CDR2 FQNEAQ (reference sequence). The CDR3 is 15 residues long. Trimming cost V 4 bases and J 1 base; bases outside gene matches: 7. CDR3: CASSSEGAYSYEQYF. DNA for the CDR3: TGTGCCAGCAGCTCAGAGGGGGCATATTCCTACGAGCAGTACTTC.

V gene TRBV11-2 combines with J gene TRBJ1-4; 8 bases map to TRBD1. Per the germline V gene, CDR1 is SGHAT and CDR2 is FQNNGV. The CDR3 has 15 amino acids. Losses at the gene ends were 3 bases for V and 4 bases for J; bases not matched to a gene: 4. This CDR3 reads CASSFPTGVNEKLFF. CDR3 sequence (DNA): TGTGCCAGCAGCTTCCCGACAGGGGTTAATGAAAAACTGTTTTTT.

V gene TRBV3-1 (or the pseudogene TRBV3-2) combines with J gene TRBJ2-1; 10 bases align to TRBD2. V gave up 4 bases and J gave up 13 bases; unmatched junction bases: 4. CDR3 length equals 12 residues. Germline lookup yields CDR1 LGHDT and CDR2 YNNKEL (reference sequence). CDR3 sequence reads: CASSRLAGEQFF. The CDR3 coding sequence is TGTGCCAGCAGCCGCCTAGCGGGAGAACAGTTCTTC.

The CDR3 reads CASSLRAGSSYNEQFF. The CDR3 region has the DNA TGTGCCAGCAGCTTACGGGCGGGGAGCTCCTACAATGAGCAGTTCTTC. The chain has TRBV7-2 and TRBJ2-1, with TRBD2 as a possible D gene (6 bases). Germline V lookup: CDR1 SGHTA, CDR2 FQGNSA. The CDR3 totals 16 residues. V lost 2 bases to trimming and J lost 0 bases, with 11 bases between them.

The chain couples TRBV6-6 to TRBJ1-3; D uncertain. Germline V lookup: CDR1 MNHNY, CDR2 SVGAGI (reference sequence). CDR3 size: 15 residues. V was shortened by 0 bases and J by 0 bases, with 6 bases between the two germline ends. This CDR3 is CASSYSTGSGNTIYF. The CDR3 DNA follows: TGTGCCAGCAGTTACTCAACGGGCTCTGGAAACACCATATATTTT.

This clone showed up just a few times. The V call is TRBV6-2 or TRBV6-3, the J call TRBJ1-1, with TRBD1 matching over 7 bases. V was clipped by 2 bases and J by 0 bases; unmatched bases: 3. The CDR3 is 15 residues long. The V gene's germline CDR1 is MNHEY and CDR2 SVGEGT. The chain's CDR3 is CASSYRGPMNTEAFF. In DNA, the CDR3 is TGTGCCAGCAGTTACAGGGGGCCGATGAACACTGAAGCTTTCTTT.

V and J are TRBV6-4 and TRBJ1-5; no firm D call. The CDR3 spans 12 residues. V lost 2 bases, J lost 7 bases, and 6 bases lay in between. Germline CDR1 and CDR2: MRHNA and SNTAGT. The chain's CDR3 is CASSDGRQPQHF. The CDR3 coding sequence is TGTGCCAGCAGTGACGGGCGCCAGCCCCAGCATTTT.

The rearrangement links TRBV2 to TRBJ1-3; 7 nucleotides agree with TRBD1. This CDR3 region has 15 residues. Unmatched junction bases numbered 4, after V lost 1 base and J lost 4 bases. Germline-derived CDR1 and CDR2 are SNHLY and FYNNEI. CDR3 sequence reads: CASSEGAGQGNTIYF. CDR3 DNA sequence: TGTGCCAGCAGTGAAGGGGCGGGACAGGGAAACACCATATATTTT.

The chain has TRBV7-3 and TRBJ2-1; 13 nucleotides agree with TRBD2. Germline lookup yields CDR1 SGHTA and CDR2 FQGTGA. The trim removed 4 bases at V and 7 bases at J, leaving 4 bases unmatched. CDR3 length: 15 residues. CDR3 residues: CASSSGLAGVNEQFF. In DNA form, the CDR3 reads TGTGCCAGCAGCTCCGGACTAGCGGGAGTGAATGAGCAGTTCTTC.

This clone was seen a handful of times. The chain has TRBV7-3 and TRBJ2-2, with TRBD1 as a possible D gene (5 bases). The CDR3 totals 15 residues. Germline V gene data show CDR1 as SGHTA and CDR2 as FQGTGA. V lost 1 base to trimming and J lost 5 bases, with 11 bases between them. The CDR3 reads CASSLIGAPTGELFF. DNA of the CDR3: TGTGCCAGCAGCTTAATTGGGGCACCAACCGGGGAGCTGTTTTTT.